The clone carrying this T cell receptor (beta chain) was counted ten times or more. What it binds is unknown. This entry belongs to a study of T cells in Graves' hyperthyroidism and ophthalmopathy. Study findings and constraints: In validation, the model predicted ophthalmopathy. These predictions came a median roughly 7.1 months before onset.

Researchers took RNA transcripts and amplified the TCR beta CDR3 regions from them. Researchers ran a first-round RT-PCR on the TCR CDR3 using the HTBI primer set. TCRdb passed the multiplex PCR reads through MiXCR, listing each CDR3 protein once. The table records fewer than 550,000 distinct CDR3 sequences, more than 15% of them present only once. Researchers barred patients who had uncontrolled infection, other autoimmune disease, pregnancy or lactation. The PBMCs were sourced from fresh peripheral blood (about 9.6 ml). The sequence derives from a woman younger than 30 with Graves' hyperthyroidism. The specimen was blood.

CDR3 loop: CASSPPTRETQYF. The CDR3 DNA is TGTGCCAGCTCACCACCGACACGAGAGACCCAGTACTTC. The chain has TRBV18 and TRBJ2-5; D gene ambiguous. Looked up from germline, CDR1 is KGHSH and CDR2 is LQKENI. The CDR3 covers 13 residues. Trimming stripped 0 bases from V and 4 bases from J, with 6 bases between.